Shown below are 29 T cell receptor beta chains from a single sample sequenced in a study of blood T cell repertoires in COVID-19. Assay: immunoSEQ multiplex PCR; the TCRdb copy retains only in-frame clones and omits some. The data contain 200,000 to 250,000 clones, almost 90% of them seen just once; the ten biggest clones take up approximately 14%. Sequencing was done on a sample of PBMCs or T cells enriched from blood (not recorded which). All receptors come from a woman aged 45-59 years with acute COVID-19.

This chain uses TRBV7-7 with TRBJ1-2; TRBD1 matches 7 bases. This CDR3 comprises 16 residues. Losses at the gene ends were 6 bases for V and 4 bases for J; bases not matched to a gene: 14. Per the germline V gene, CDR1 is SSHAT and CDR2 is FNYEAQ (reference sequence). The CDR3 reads CASSQGRDSSGYGYTF. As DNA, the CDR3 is TGTGCCAGCAGTCAGGGCAGGGACAGTAGCGGCTATGGCTACACCTTC.

The DNA of the CDR3 is TGTGCCAGCAGCCAGGACACTACTATCAATGAAAAACTGTTTTTT. Encoded protein: CASSQDTTINEKLFF. The chain links TRBV5-4 to TRBJ1-4; maybe TRBD1 (5 bases). Trimming took 4 bases from V and 5 from J, leaving 15 bases between them. Germline CDR1 and CDR2: SGHNT and YYREEE (reference sequence). CDR3 length: 15 amino acids.

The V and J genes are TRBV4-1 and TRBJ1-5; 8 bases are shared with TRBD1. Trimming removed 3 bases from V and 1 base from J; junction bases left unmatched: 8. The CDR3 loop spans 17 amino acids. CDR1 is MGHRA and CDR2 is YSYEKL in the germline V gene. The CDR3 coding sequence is TGCGCCAGCAGCCAGGGCAGGGGGCTAATGAGCAATCAGCCCCAGCATTTT. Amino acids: CASSQGRGLMSNQPQHF.

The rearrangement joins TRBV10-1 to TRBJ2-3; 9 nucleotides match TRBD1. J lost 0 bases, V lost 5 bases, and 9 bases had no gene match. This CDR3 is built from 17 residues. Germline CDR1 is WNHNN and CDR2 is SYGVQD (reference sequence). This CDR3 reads CASSRTGAVKSTDTQYF. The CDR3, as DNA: TGCGCCAGCAGTAGGACAGGGGCCGTAAAAAGCACAGATACGCAGTATTTT.

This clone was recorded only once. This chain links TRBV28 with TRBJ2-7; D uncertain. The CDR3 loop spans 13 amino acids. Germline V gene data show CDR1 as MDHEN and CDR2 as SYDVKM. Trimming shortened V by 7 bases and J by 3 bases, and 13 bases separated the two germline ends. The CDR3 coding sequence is TGTGCCAGCAATAAGCGCCTTAACTACGAGCAGTACTTC. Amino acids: CASNKRLNYEQYF. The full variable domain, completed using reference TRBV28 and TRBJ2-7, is DVKVTQSSRYLVKRTGEKVFLECVQDMDHENMFWYRQDPGLGLRLIYFSYDVKMKEKGDIPEGYSVSREKKERFSLILESASTNQTSMYLCASNKRLNYEQYFGPGTRLTVT.

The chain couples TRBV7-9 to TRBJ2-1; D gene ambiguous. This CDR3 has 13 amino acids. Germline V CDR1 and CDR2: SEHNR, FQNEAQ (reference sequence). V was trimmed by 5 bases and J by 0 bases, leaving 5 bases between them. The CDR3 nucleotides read TGTGCCAGCAGCATGAGCTCCTACAATGAGCAGTTCTTC. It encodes CASSMSSYNEQFF.

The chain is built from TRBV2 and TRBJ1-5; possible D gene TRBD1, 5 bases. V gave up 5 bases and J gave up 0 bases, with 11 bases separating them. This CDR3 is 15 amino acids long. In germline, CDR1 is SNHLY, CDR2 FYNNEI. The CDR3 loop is CASSNQGLSNQPQHF. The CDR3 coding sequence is TGTGCCAGCAGTAACCAGGGCCTTAGCAATCAGCCCCAGCATTTT.

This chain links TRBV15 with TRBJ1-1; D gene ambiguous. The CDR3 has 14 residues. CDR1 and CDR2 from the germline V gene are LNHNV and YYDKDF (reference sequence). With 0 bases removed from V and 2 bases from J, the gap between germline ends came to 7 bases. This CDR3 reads CATSRERHNTEAFF. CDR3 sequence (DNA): TGTGCCACCAGCAGAGAGCGCCATAACACTGAAGCTTTCTTT.

CDR3 loop: CASSSLGDTQYF. In DNA form, the CDR3 reads TGTGCCAGCAGCTCACTAGGCGATACGCAGTATTTT. The chain employs TRBV7-6 and TRBJ2-3, with a tentative D call TRBD2 (5 bases). The germline CDR1 and CDR2 sequences are SGHVS and FNYEAQ. Between the trimmed V and J ends, which lost 4 bases and 6 bases, there was a span of 8 bases. This CDR3 is 12 amino acids long.

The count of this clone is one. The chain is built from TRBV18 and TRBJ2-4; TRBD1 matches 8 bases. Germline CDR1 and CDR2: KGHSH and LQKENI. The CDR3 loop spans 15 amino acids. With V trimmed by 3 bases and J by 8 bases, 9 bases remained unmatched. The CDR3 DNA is TGTGCCAGCTCACCCCAGGACAGGGTAACACACATTCAGTACTTC. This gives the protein CASSPQDRVTHIQYF.

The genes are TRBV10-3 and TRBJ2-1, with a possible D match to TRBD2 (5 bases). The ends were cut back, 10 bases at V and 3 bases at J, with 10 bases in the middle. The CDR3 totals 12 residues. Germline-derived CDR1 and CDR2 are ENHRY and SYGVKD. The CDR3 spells CATGNHYNEQFF. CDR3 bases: TGTGCCACCGGGAACCACTACAATGAGCAGTTCTTC.

The CDR3 DNA reads as TGTGCCATCAGCAAACACGGGACTAGCGGGAGGACGGGCGAGCAGTACTTC. It translates to CAISKHGTSGRTGEQYF. This chain joins TRBV10-3 and TRBJ2-7; 15 bases match TRBD2. V lost 6 bases to trimming and J lost 6 bases; unmatched junction nucleotides: 12. Germline-derived CDR1 and CDR2 are ENHRY and SYGVKD. The length of the CDR3 is 17 residues.

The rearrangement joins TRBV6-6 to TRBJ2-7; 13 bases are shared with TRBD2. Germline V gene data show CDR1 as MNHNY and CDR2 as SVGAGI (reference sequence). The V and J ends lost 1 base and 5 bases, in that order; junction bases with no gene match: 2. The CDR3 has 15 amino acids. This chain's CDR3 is CASSYLGLAGHEQYF. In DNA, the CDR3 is TGTGCCAGCAGTTACTTGGGACTAGCGGGACACGAGCAGTACTTC.

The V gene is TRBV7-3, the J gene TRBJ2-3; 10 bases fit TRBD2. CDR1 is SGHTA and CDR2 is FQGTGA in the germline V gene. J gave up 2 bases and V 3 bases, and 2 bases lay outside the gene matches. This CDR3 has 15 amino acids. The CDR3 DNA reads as TGTGCCAGCAGCTTCACTAGCGGGGACACAGATACGCAGTATTTT. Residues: CASSFTSGDTDTQYF. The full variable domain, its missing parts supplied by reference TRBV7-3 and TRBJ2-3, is GAGVSQTPSNKVTEKGKYVELRCDPISGHTALYWYRQSLGQGPEFLIYFQGTGAADDSGLPNDRFFAVRPEGSVSTLKIQRTERGDSAVYLCASSFTSGDTDTQYFGPGTRLTVL.

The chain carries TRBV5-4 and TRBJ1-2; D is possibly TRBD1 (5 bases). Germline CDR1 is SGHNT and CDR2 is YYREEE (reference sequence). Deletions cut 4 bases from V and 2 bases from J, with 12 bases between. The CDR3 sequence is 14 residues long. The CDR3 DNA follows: TGTGCCAGCAGCGAAAGGACACAAAACTATGGCTACACCTTC. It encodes CASSERTQNYGYTF.

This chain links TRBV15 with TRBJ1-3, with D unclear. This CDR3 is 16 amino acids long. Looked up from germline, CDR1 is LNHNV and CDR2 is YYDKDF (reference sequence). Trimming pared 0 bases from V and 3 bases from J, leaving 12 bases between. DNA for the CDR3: TGTGCCACCAGCAGAGATTATGAGGAGGGTGGAAACACCATATATTTT. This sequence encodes CATSRDYEEGGNTIYF.

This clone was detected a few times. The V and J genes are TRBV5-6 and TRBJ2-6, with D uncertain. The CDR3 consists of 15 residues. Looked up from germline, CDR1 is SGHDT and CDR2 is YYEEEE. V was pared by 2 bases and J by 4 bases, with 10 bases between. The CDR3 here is CASSFEAAGANVLTF. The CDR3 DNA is TGTGCCAGCAGCTTCGAGGCCGCCGGGGCCAACGTCCTGACTTTC.

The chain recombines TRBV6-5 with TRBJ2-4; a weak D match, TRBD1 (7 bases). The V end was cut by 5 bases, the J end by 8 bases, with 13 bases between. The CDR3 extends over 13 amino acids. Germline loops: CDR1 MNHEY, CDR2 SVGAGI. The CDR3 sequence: CASSTQGGDIQYF. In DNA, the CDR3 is TGTGCCAGCAGTACGCAGGGGGGTGACATTCAGTACTTC.

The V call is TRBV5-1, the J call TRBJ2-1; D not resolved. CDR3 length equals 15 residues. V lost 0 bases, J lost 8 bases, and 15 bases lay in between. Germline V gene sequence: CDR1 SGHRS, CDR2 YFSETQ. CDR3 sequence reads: CASSLGVASFDEQFF. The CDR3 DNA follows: TGCGCCAGCAGCTTGGGGGTGGCTAGTTTTGATGAGCAGTTCTTC.

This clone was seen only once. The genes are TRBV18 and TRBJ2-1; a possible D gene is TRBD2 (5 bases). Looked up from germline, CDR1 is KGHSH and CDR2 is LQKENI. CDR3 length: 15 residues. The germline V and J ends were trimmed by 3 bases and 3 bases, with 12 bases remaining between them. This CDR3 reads CASSPGSVIYNEQFF. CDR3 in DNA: TGTGCCAGCTCACCGGGGAGTGTCATCTACAATGAGCAGTTCTTC.

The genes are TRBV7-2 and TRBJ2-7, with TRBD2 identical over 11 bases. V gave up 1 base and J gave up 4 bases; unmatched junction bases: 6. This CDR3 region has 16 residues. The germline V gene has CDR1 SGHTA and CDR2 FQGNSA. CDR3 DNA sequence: TGTGCCAGCAGCTTAGTGTCTAGCGGGAGGTCGTACGAGCAGTACTTC. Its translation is CASSLVSSGRSYEQYF.

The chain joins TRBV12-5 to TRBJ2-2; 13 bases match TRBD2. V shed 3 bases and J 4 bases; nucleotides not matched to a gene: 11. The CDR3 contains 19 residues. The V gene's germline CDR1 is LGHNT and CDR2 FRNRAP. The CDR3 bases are TGTGCTAGTGGTTTTCTCGGGACTAGCGGGAAGAGGCGCACCGGGGAGCTGTTTTTT. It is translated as CASGFLGTSGKRRTGELFF.

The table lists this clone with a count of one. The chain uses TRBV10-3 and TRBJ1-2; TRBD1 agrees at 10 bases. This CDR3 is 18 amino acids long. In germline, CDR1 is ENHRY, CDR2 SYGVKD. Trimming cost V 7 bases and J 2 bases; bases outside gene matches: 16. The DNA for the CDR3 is TGTGCCATCACCCCGTCCGGGACAGGGGCTTTTTCCAACTATGGCTACACCTTC. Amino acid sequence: CAITPSGTGAFSNYGYTF.

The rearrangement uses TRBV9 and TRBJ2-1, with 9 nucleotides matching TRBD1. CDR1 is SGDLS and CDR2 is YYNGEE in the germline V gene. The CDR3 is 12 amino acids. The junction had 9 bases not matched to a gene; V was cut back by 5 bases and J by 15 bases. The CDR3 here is CASSPPGTGRFF. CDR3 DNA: TGTGCCAGCAGTCCTCCCGGGACAGGGAGGTTCTTC. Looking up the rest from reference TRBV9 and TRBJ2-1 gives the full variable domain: DSGVTQTPKHLITATGQRVTLRCSPRSGDLSVYWYQQSLDQGLQFLIQYYNGEERAKGNILERFSAQQFPDLHSELNLSSLELGDSALYFCASSPPGTGRFFGPGTRLTVL.

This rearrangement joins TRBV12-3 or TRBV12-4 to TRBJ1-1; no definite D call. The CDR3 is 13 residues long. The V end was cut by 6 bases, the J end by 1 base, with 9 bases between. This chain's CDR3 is CASSLTANTEAFF. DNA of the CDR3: TGTGCCAGCAGCCTAACAGCGAACACTGAAGCTTTCTTT.

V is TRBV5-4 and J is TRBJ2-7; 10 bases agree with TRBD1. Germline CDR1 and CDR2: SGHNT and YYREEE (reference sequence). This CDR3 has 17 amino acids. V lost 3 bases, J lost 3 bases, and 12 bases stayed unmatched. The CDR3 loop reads CASSSRIKGQGNYEQYF. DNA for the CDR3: TGTGCCAGCAGCTCGCGGATTAAGGGACAGGGGAACTACGAGCAGTACTTC.

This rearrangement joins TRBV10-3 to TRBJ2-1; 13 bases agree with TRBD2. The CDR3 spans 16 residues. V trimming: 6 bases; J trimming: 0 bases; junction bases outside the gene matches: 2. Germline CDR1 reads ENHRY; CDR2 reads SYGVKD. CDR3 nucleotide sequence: TGTGCCATCAGCACTAGCGGGAGGGTCTCCTACAATGAGCAGTTCTTC. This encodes CAISTSGRVSYNEQFF.

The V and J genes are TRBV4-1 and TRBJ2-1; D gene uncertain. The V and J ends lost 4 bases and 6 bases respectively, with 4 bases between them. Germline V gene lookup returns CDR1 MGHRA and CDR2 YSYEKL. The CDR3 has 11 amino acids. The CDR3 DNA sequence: TGCGCCAGCAGCCGAGGCAATGAGCAGTTCTTC. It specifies CASSRGNEQFF.

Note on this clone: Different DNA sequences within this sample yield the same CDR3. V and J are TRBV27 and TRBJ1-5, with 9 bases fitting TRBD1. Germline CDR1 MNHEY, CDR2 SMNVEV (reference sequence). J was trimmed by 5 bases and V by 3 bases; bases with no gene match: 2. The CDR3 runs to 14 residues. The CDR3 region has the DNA TGTGCCAGCAGTTTCCGGACAGGGGATCAGCCCCAGCATTTT. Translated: CASSFRTGDQPQHF.